This TCR beta chain was recovered during a study of shared clonotypes between healthy human individuals. The repertoire was sequenced with immunoSEQ multiplex PCR; TCRdb's copy has only in-frame clones and lacks some. Of millions of clones in the sample, over 85% were seen once. To note about this clone: Its specificity is unknown.

Germline CDR1 reads LNHDA; CDR2 reads SQIVND (reference sequence). This CDR3 comprises 14 residues. Trimming took off 1 base at V and 1 base at J, with 7 bases between the two ends. Study observations and caveats: Non-shared clonotypes had lower generation probabilities than clonotypes shared by all four sorted-subset donors. Sorted-subset sequencing was shown by rarefaction to be incomplete despite large depth. The study generally estimated greater richness for naive than memory subsets.

This chain uses TRBV19 with TRBJ1-2; D gene ambiguous. Sequenced input: naive CD4+ T cells sorted from blood. Subset given: CD45RA+ positively selected. The sequence was obtained from a man between 18 and 35 years old in good health. CDR3 amino acids: CASSIADLNYGYTF. The CDR3 DNA reads TGTGCCAGTAGTATAGCAGACCTTAACTATGGCTACACCTTC.